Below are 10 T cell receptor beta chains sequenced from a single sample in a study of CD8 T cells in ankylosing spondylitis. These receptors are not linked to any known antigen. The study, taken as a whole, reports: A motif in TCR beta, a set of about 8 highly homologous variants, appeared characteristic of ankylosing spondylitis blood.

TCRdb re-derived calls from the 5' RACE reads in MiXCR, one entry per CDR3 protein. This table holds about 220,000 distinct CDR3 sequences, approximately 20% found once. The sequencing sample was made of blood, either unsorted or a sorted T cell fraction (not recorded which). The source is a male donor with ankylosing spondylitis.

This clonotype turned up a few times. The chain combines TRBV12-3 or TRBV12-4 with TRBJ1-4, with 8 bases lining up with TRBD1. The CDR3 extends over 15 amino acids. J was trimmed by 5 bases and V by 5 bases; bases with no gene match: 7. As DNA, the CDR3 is TGTGCCAGCAGTACCGGGACAGGTGACAATGAAAAACTGTTTTTT. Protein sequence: CASSTGTGDNEKLFF.

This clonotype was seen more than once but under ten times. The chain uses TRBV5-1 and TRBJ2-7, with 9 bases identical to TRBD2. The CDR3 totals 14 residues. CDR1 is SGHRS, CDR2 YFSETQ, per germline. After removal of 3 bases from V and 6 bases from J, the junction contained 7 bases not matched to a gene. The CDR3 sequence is CASSSLRGGGEQYF. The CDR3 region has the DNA TGCGCCAGCAGCTCCCTGCGGGGGGGCGGCGAGCAGTACTTC.

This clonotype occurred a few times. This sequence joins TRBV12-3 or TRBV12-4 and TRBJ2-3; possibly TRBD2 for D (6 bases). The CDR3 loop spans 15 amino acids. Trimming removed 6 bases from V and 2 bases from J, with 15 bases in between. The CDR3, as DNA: TGTGCCAGCAGCCCTACTAGCCTCCTCACAGATACGCAGTATTTT. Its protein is CASSPTSLLTDTQYF.

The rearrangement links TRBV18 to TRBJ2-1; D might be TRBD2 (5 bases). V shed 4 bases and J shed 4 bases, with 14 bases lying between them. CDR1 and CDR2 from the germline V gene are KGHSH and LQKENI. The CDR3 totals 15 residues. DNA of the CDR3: TGTGCCAGCTCACTGCCACTAGGGATTTACAATGAGCAGTTCTTC. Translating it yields CASSLPLGIYNEQFF.

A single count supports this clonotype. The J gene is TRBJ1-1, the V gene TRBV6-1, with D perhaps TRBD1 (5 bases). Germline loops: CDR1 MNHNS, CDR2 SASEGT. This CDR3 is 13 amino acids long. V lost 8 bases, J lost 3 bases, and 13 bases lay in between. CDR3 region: CASAPGGDTEAFF. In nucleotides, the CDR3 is TGTGCCAGCGCTCCCGGGGGGGACACTGAAGCTTTCTTT.

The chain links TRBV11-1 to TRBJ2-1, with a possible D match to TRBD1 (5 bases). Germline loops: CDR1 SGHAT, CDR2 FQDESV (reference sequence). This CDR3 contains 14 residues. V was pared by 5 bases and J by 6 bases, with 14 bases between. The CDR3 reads CASSPYGAINEQFF. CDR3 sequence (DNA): TGTGCCAGCAGCCCCTATGGGGCGATCAATGAGCAGTTCTTC.

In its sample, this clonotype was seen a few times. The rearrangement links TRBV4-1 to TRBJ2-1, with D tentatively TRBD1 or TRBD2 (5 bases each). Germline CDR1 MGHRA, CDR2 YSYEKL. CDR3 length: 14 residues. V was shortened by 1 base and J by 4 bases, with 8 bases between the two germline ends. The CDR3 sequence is CASSQGQRYNEQFF. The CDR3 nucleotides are TGCGCCAGCAGCCAAGGACAGCGGTACAATGAGCAGTTCTTC.

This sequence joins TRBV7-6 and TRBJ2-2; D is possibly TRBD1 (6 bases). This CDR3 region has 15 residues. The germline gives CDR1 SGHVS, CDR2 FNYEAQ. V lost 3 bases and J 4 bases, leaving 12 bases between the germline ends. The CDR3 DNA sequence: TGTGCCAGCAGCTTGGGGCAGGGGCGCACCGGGGAGCTGTTTTTT. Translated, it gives CASSLGQGRTGELFF. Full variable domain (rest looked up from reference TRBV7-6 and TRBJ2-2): GAGVSQSPRYKVTKRGQDVALRCDPISGHVSLYWYRQALGQGPEFLTYFNYEAQQDKSGLPNDRFSAERPEGSISTLTIQRTEQRDSAMYRCASSLGQGRTGELFFGEGSRLTVL.

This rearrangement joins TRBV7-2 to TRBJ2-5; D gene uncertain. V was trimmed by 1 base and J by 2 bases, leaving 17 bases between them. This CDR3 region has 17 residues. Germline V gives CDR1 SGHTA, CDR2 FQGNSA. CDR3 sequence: CASSLGAFRRNQETQYF. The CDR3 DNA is TGTGCCAGCAGCTTAGGGGCCTTTCGACGGAATCAAGAGACCCAGTACTTC.

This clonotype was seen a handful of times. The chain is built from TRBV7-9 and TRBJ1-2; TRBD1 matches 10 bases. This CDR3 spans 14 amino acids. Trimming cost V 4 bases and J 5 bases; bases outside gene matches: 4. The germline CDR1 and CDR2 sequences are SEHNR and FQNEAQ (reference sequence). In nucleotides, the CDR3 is TGTGCCAGCAGCTATATGGGACAGGGGTATGGCTACACCTTC. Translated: CASSYMGQGYGYTF.